The 13 T cell receptor beta chains below all came from one sample that was sequenced in a study of CD8+ T cells in alopecia areata. The treatment here: oral pan-JAK inhibitor, 5-10 mg twice daily. Extracted RNA was reverse transcribed, and the resulting cDNA served as sequencing template. Generated by immunoSEQ multiplex PCR, the TCRdb table keeps only in-frame clones and is missing some. In the table there are over 150,000 clones, around three fifths of which are singletons. Sequenced here: CD8+ T cells sorted from blood, sampled at week 24, from a patient treated with tofacitinib. All receptors come from a human donor with alopecia areata.

With regard to this clone: At one end the junction does not follow the germline gene, possibly because of a read error. The chain has TRBV12-5 and TRBJ2-1; 11 bases are a match to TRBD1. Germline V CDR1 and CDR2: LGHNT, FRNRAP. CDR3 size: 19 residues. The CDR3 DNA reads as TGTGCTAGTAGTTTGGTACAGTCGGGCCGGGACAGGGGGACAGATGAGCAGTTCTTC. This codes for CASSLVQSGRDRGTDEQFF.

The rearrangement links TRBV5-1 to TRBJ2-3; a possible D gene is TRBD2 (7 bases). This CDR3 has 20 residues. V shed 0 bases and J shed 2 bases, with 25 bases lying between them. Germline CDR1 SGHRS, CDR2 YFSETQ. The chain's CDR3 is CASSLEVRGPLPGNTDTQYF. The CDR3 DNA sequence: TGCGCCAGCAGCTTGGAGGTGCGGGGGCCACTCCCCGGGAACACAGATACGCAGTATTTT.

This chain links TRBV13 with TRBJ2-1; the match to TRBD2 covers 10 bases. The germline V gene has CDR1 PRHDT and CDR2 FYEKMQ (reference sequence). V was pared by 0 bases and J by 5 bases, with 4 bases of the junction left unmatched. This CDR3 comprises 16 residues. This chain's CDR3 is CASSLGSGGVHNEQFF. CDR3 bases: TGTGCCAGCAGCTTAGGCAGCGGGGGGGTCCACAATGAGCAGTTCTTC.

V and J are TRBV9 and TRBJ2-3; D unclear. The CDR3 consists of 13 residues. V was pared by 2 bases and J by 5 bases, with 9 bases between. Germline V CDR1 and CDR2: SGDLS, YYNGEE. CDR3 coding DNA: TGTGCCAGCAGCGTTTGGGAAGAAGATACGCAGTATTTT. Encoded protein: CASSVWEEDTQYF.

In this sample, this clone turned up a few times. The chain joins TRBV30 to TRBJ1-2; unclear D gene. CDR3 length equals 12 residues. Germline lookup yields CDR1 GTSNPN and CDR2 SVGIG (reference sequence). The V gene lost 3 bases and the J gene lost 8 bases, with 13 bases spanning the gap. CDR3 bases: TGTGCCTGGAGGGGTGGAGATCGCGGCTACACCTTC. It yields the protein CAWRGGDRGYTF.

CDR3 nucleotides: TGTGCCAGCAGCGATAAGAGTGTGACCCAGTACTTC. Translating gives CASSDKSVTQYF. The genes are TRBV2 and TRBJ2-5; unclear D gene. With 6 bases removed from V and 7 bases from J, the gap between germline ends came to 12 bases. Germline CDR1 and CDR2: SNHLY and FYNNEI. The CDR3 is 12 residues long.

This rearrangement joins TRBV6-4 to TRBJ2-6; D call uncertain. The CDR3 has 16 amino acids. CDR1 and CDR2 from the germline V gene are MRHNA and SNTAGT. The V and J ends lost 2 bases and 0 bases respectively, with 8 bases between them. In DNA, the CDR3 is TGTGCCAGCAGTGACGCTCGAAGCTCTGGGGCCAACGTCCTGACTTTC. Its translation is CASSDARSSGANVLTF.

CDR3 coding DNA: TGTGCCAGCATTGGGGGCCGGGTAGATGGCTACACCTTC. It encodes CASIGGRVDGYTF. V is TRBV2 and J is TRBJ1-2, with a tentative D call TRBD1 (6 bases). The germline V gene encodes CDR1 SNHLY and CDR2 FYNNEI. CDR3 size: 13 residues. V was clipped by 7 bases and J by 6 bases, with 15 bases between them. The full variable domain, completed using reference TRBV2 and TRBJ1-2, is EPEVTQTPSHQVTQMGQEVILRCVPISNHLYFYWYRQILGQKVEFLVSFYNNEISEKSEIFDDQFSVERPDGSNFTLKIRSTKLEDSAMYFCASIGGRVDGYTFGSGTRLTVV.

This clone was seen only a few times. The chain is built from TRBV30 and TRBJ1-2, with 7 positions matching TRBD1. The CDR3 extends over 13 amino acids. CDR1 GTSNPN and CDR2 SVGIG come from the germline V gene (reference sequence). The J segment lost 2 bases and the V segment lost 5 bases, leaving 5 bases of the junction unmatched. CDR3 amino acids: CAWSPGQNYGYTF. The CDR3 nucleotides are TGTGCCTGGTCACCGGGACAGAACTATGGCTACACCTTC.

The chain uses TRBV29-1 and TRBJ2-3; D possibly matches TRBD1 or TRBD2 (5 bases each). The CDR3 loop spans 13 amino acids. Trimming removed 3 bases from V and 0 bases from J, with 7 bases in between. CDR1 SQVTM and CDR2 ANQGSEA come from the germline V gene. This chain's CDR3 is CSVDGGSTDTQYF. The CDR3 region has the DNA TGCAGCGTTGATGGGGGTAGCACAGATACGCAGTATTTT.

This clone appeared a single time. The gene calls are TRBV7-8 and TRBJ1-2; D call uncertain. CDR1 and CDR2 (germline): SGHVS, FQNEAQ. This CDR3 has 15 residues. The V end was cut by 5 bases, the J end by 3 bases, with 16 bases between. The CDR3 protein is CASSPHQTTHYGYTF. CDR3 bases: TGTGCCAGCAGCCCCCACCAGACAACCCACTATGGCTACACCTTC. Full variable domain (rest looked up from reference TRBV7-8 and TRBJ1-2): GAGVSQSPRYKVAKRGQDVALRCDPISGHVSLFWYQQALGQGPEFLTYFQNEAQLDKSGLPSDRFFAERPEGSVSTLKIQRTQQEDSAVYLCASSPHQTTHYGYTFGSGTRLTVV.

This clone was seen more than once but under ten times. The chain joins TRBV29-1 to TRBJ2-7; 11 bases agree with TRBD1. The J segment lost 3 bases and the V segment lost 4 bases, leaving 2 bases of the junction unmatched. Germline CDR1 reads SQVTM; CDR2 reads ANQGSEA. The CDR3 sequence is 13 residues long. The CDR3 nucleotides are TGCAGCGTTGCGGGACAGGGGGACTACGAGCAGTACTTC. Its protein is CSVAGQGDYEQYF.

The V and J genes are TRBV13 and TRBJ2-3; TRBD2 matches at 13 bases. The CDR3 extends over 17 amino acids. Germline CDR1 and CDR2: PRHDT and FYEKMQ (reference sequence). The ends lost 2 bases at V and 3 bases at J; junction bases unmatched: 5. As DNA, the CDR3 is TGTGCCAGCAGCTTACTTACTAGCGGGGGGGATACAGATACGCAGTATTTT. Translation: CASSLLTSGGDTDTQYF.